These T cell receptor beta chains were read from a single sample in a study of shared clonotypes between healthy human individuals. TCRdb's table, derived via immunoSEQ multiplex PCR, lists solely in-frame clones and lacks some. The repertoire has some 2 million clones, about 95% of them found once; the top ten carry approximately 1.2%. Sequenced sample: naive CD8+ T cells sorted from blood. The receptors originated from a man between 18 and 35 years old in good health. Each CDR3 is given without its conserved first and last residue. The order of the fields is V gene, J gene, CDR3 length, CDR3 protein.

V gene: TRBV7-9
J gene: TRBJ1-4
CDR3 length: 12
CDR3 protein: ASSAWTTNEKLF

V gene: TRBV30
J gene: TRBJ2-1
CDR3 length: 10
CDR3 protein: ARSGGVNEQF

V gene: TRBV6-5
J gene: TRBJ1-5
CDR3 length: 14
CDR3 protein: ASSYRAGLSNQPQH

V gene: TRBV30
J gene: TRBJ2-1
CDR3 length: 12
CDR3 protein: AWSVGPSGLEQF

V gene: TRBV30
J gene: TRBJ1-1
CDR3 length: 11
CDR3 protein: AWSGQPNTEAF

V gene: TRBV10-1
J gene: TRBJ2-3
CDR3 length: 12
CDR3 protein: ASSSTTTTDTQY

V gene: TRBV9
J gene: TRBJ2-1
CDR3 length: 14
CDR3 protein: ASSVGGSSSYNEQF

V gene: TRBV2
J gene: TRBJ2-4
CDR3 length: 12
CDR3 protein: ASSEWSSPNIQY

V gene: TRBV11-2
J gene: TRBJ1-5
CDR3 length: 10
CDR3 protein: ASSSYNQPQH

V gene: TRBV30
J gene: TRBJ2-3
CDR3 length: 14
CDR3 protein: AWNWAGVQSSDTQY

V gene: TRBV4-3
J gene: TRBJ2-3
CDR3 length: 15
CDR3 protein: ASSQEIPGSSADTQY

V gene: TRBV7-9
J gene: TRBJ2-2
CDR3 length: 12
CDR3 protein: ASSLVGAAGELF

V gene: TRBV25-1
J gene: TRBJ2-7
CDR3 length: 10
CDR3 protein: ASSDPTYEQY

V gene: TRBV27
J gene: TRBJ2-1
CDR3 length: 15
CDR3 protein: ASSLYAGGVQHNEQF

V gene: TRBV11-3
J gene: TRBJ2-7
CDR3 length: 14
CDR3 protein: ASSLGETPPLNEQY

V gene: TRBV7-9
J gene: TRBJ1-5
CDR3 length: 13
CDR3 protein: ASSFPQEVNQPQH

V gene: TRBV19
J gene: TRBJ1-3
CDR3 length: 14
CDR3 protein: ASSEGHLFSGNTIY

V gene: TRBV30
J gene: TRBJ2-1
CDR3 length: 11
CDR3 protein: AWSGWGSVEQF

V gene: TRBV5-1
J gene: TRBJ1-1
CDR3 length: 12
CDR3 protein: ASSFDLSEAEAF

V gene: TRBV7-8
J gene: TRBJ1-1
CDR3 length: 13
CDR3 protein: ASSLVQVGETEAF

V gene: TRBV7-9
J gene: TRBJ1-3
CDR3 length: 15
CDR3 protein: ASSRGLDRPSGNTIY

V gene: TRBV19
J gene: TRBJ2-1
CDR3 length: 13
CDR3 protein: ASSFFSEVGNEQF

V gene: TRBV6-5
J gene: TRBJ2-2
CDR3 length: 14
CDR3 protein: ASSYSGGTMGGELF

V gene: TRBV7-9
J gene: TRBJ2-5
CDR3 length: 15
CDR3 protein: ASSLKGQGADQETQY

V gene: TRBV13
J gene: TRBJ2-7
CDR3 length: 12
CDR3 protein: ASSPRQGAYEQY

V gene: TRBV6-1
J gene: TRBJ2-5
CDR3 length: 13
CDR3 protein: ASSELAGAQETQY

V gene: TRBV4-1
J gene: TRBJ1-3
CDR3 length: 13
CDR3 protein: ASSQPTGSGNTIY

V gene: TRBV4-3
J gene: TRBJ1-1
CDR3 length: 11
CDR3 protein: ASSQVMNTEAF

V gene: TRBV7-9
J gene: TRBJ2-1
CDR3 length: 13
CDR3 protein: ASSSPGTSLNEQF

V gene: TRBV2
J gene: TRBJ2-7
CDR3 length: 11
CDR3 protein: ASSPAGSYEQY

V gene: TRBV18
J gene: TRBJ1-2
CDR3 length: 11
CDR3 protein: ASSTDGAYGYT

V gene: TRBV27
J gene: TRBJ1-2
CDR3 length: 12
CDR3 protein: ASSSAVSDYGYT

V gene: TRBV5-6
J gene: TRBJ2-7
CDR3 length: 13
CDR3 protein: ASSLLTGGSNEQY

V gene: TRBV30
J gene: TRBJ1-6
CDR3 length: 12
CDR3 protein: AWSNGGGNSPLH

V gene: TRBV5-6
J gene: TRBJ2-2
CDR3 length: 12
CDR3 protein: ASSPGRNTGELF

V gene: TRBV28
J gene: TRBJ2-5
CDR3 length: 14
CDR3 protein: ASSSLDREGVETQY

V gene: TRBV30
J gene: TRBJ1-1
CDR3 length: 9
CDR3 protein: AWSWGTEAF

V gene: TRBV7-9
J gene: TRBJ1-6
CDR3 length: 13
CDR3 protein: ASSPGTDYNSPLH

V gene: TRBV6-5
J gene: TRBJ2-5
CDR3 length: 12
CDR3 protein: ASSQGLAGETQY

V gene: TRBV7-9
J gene: TRBJ2-1
CDR3 length: 14
CDR3 protein: ASSSRGASSYNEQF

V gene: TRBV2
J gene: TRBJ2-7
CDR3 length: 13
CDR3 protein: ASSEASGTGYEQY

V gene: TRBV11-2
J gene: TRBJ2-7
CDR3 length: 12
CDR3 protein: ASSLGPDRVEQY

V gene: TRBV29-1
J gene: TRBJ2-5
CDR3 length: 10
CDR3 protein: SVQWGRETQY

V gene: TRBV6-5
J gene: TRBJ2-7
CDR3 length: 13
CDR3 protein: ASSYGGGASYEQY

V gene: TRBV9
J gene: TRBJ1-6
CDR3 length: 15
CDR3 protein: ASSVDGGPTDNSPLH

V gene: TRBV10-3
J gene: TRBJ1-2
CDR3 length: 15
CDR3 protein: AISEWGQGPTNYGYT

V gene: TRBV4-3
J gene: TRBJ2-7
CDR3 length: 11
CDR3 protein: ASSQGASYEQY

V gene: TRBV5-1
J gene: TRBJ2-7
CDR3 length: 10
CDR3 protein: ASSLEGYEQY

V gene: TRBV27
J gene: TRBJ2-7
CDR3 length: 11
CDR3 protein: ASRGLAAHEQY

V gene: TRBV5-6
J gene: TRBJ2-7
CDR3 length: 12
CDR3 protein: ASSLASSYYEQY

V gene: TRBV7-3
J gene: TRBJ1-1
CDR3 length: 14
CDR3 protein: ASSLDPRGSNTEAF

V gene: TRBV5-1
J gene: TRBJ2-1
CDR3 length: 14
CDR3 protein: ASKKSTGITYNEQF

V gene: TRBV7-9
J gene: TRBJ2-1
CDR3 length: 14
CDR3 protein: ASSPAGTSGYNEQF

V gene: TRBV7-9
J gene: TRBJ2-1
CDR3 length: 11
CDR3 protein: ASSFTSDNEQF

V gene: TRBV25-1
J gene: TRBJ2-5
CDR3 length: 12
CDR3 protein: ASSEYREGETQY

V gene: TRBV2
J gene: TRBJ1-5
CDR3 length: 11
CDR3 protein: ASRPVDGQPQH

V gene: TRBV13
J gene: TRBJ2-7
CDR3 length: 11
CDR3 protein: ASSLGGGYEQY

V gene: TRBV27
J gene: TRBJ2-7
CDR3 length: 13
CDR3 protein: ASSPIPGTVYEQY

V gene: TRBV4-1
J gene: TRBJ2-1
CDR3 length: 11
CDR3 protein: ASSQDSADEQF

V gene: TRBV2
J gene: TRBJ2-7
CDR3 length: 12
CDR3 protein: ASSKTGTAPEQY